This record looks at one TCR beta chain sequence and its context. What it binds is unknown. A much larger clone is a single base away; this may be a read error. The sample belongs to a study of T cells in Graves' hyperthyroidism and ophthalmopathy. If no ophthalmopathy progression occurred within 18 months, Graves' hyperthyroidism was stable. Clinical symptoms, serum thyroxine and TRAb, thyroid ultrasound and orbital computed tomography together formed the diagnostic basis. Researchers took RNA transcripts and amplified the TCR beta CDR3 regions from them. When the TCR CDR3 underwent first-round RT-PCR, the HTBI primer set was used. TCRdb fed the multiplex PCR reads into MiXCR, producing one record per CDR3 protein. This table has 250,000 to 300,000 distinct CDR3 sequences, about 13% appearing once. Study-level points and caveats: Most clonotypes that expanded in the thyroid above 0.001 also showed up in blood. Patients with ophthalmopathy were separated from those with stable hyperthyroidism by a 13 V-J model.

The clonotype comes from a woman aged 40 to 49 with Graves' hyperthyroidism. The source material was blood.

The CDR3 spells CASSYWVNTGAFF. The CDR3 DNA reads as TGTGCCAGCAGTTACTGGGTGAACACTGGAGCTTTCTTT. The chain links TRBV6-2 or TRBV6-3 to TRBJ1-1; D not resolved. This CDR3 region has 13 residues. Looked up from germline, CDR1 is MNHEY and CDR2 is SVGEGT.